This T cell receptor beta chain comes out of a study of cytomegalovirus exposure and HLA in healthy donors. Assay used: immunoSEQ multiplex PCR; TCRdb lists only in-frame clones, some missing. The sample has over 120,000 clones, roughly 87% seen once. A note on this clone: Its matching antigen is unknown.

General study results and limits: The classifier reportedly diagnosed cytomegalovirus status with high sensitivity and specificity. A few chains linked to CMV were shown in vitro to be specific for CMV antigens.

A 120-subject validation cohort, separate from the roughly 670-subject first cohort, supplied the donors. The receptor's source is a man younger than 30 in good health and CMV-seropositive. The sequenced material came from PBMCs.

CDR3 protein: CASSLGGRGNQPQHF. CDR3 DNA sequence: TGTGCCAGCAGCTTGGGGGGGCGAGGCAATCAGCCCCAGCATTTT. The chain has TRBV5-6 and TRBJ1-5; possible D gene TRBD1, 6 bases. V shed 0 bases and J shed 2 bases, with 9 bases lying between them. The CDR3 extends over 15 amino acids. The germline gives CDR1 SGHDT, CDR2 YYEEEE. Full variable domain (outside the CDR3, taken from reference TRBV5-6 and TRBJ1-5): DAGVTQSPTHLIKTRGQQVTLRCSPKSGHDTVSWYQQALGQGPQFIFQYYEEEERQRGNFPDRFSGHQFPNYSSELNVNALLLGDSALYLCASSLGGRGNQPQHFGDGTRLSIL.